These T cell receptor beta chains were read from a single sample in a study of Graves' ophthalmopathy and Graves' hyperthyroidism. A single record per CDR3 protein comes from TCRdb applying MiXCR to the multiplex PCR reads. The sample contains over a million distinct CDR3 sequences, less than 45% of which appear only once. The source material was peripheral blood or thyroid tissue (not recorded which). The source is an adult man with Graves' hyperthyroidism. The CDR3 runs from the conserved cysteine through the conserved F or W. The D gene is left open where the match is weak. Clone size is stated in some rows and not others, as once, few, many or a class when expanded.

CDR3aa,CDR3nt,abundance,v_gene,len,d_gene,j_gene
CSVGQGGGQETQYF,TGCAGCGTGGGACAGGGGGGAGGACAAGAGACCCAGTACTTC,.,TRBV29-1,14,TRBD1,TRBJ2-5
CASSTSVIYGYTF,TGTGCCAGCAGTACCTCGGTTATTTATGGCTACACCTTC,many,TRBV12-3/TRBV12-4,13,.,TRBJ1-2
CAWSVFSGANVLTF,TGTGCCTGGAGTGTATTTTCTGGGGCCAACGTCCTGACTTTC,few,TRBV30,14,.,TRBJ2-6
CASSQDFLGWAGELFF,TGCGCCAGCAGCCAAGATTTTTTAGGGTGGGCCGGGGAGCTGTTTTTT,.,TRBV4-3,16,.,TRBJ2-2
CASSEVAGRYYEQYF,TGTGCCAGCAGTGAAGTGGCGGGAAGGTACTACGAGCAGTACTTC,few,TRBV6-5,15,.,TRBJ2-7
CSVEDRGLISGNTIYF,TGCAGCGTTGAAGATCGGGGACTGATCTCTGGAAACACCATATATTTT,.,TRBV29-1,16,.,TRBJ1-3
CATAGLAGAYEQYF,TGTGCCACCGCAGGACTAGCGGGAGCCTACGAGCAGTACTTC,few,TRBV6-5,14,TRBD2,TRBJ2-7
CSVLSGPQYF,TGCAGCGTTCTTAGCGGTCCCCAGTACTTC,.,TRBV29-1,10,.,TRBJ2-5
CASSGMASGTQPYEQYF,TGTGCCAGCAGTGGAATGGCTAGCGGGACGCAGCCCTACGAGCAGTACTTC,.,TRBV25-1,17,TRBD2,TRBJ2-7
CASTTPWTSGETQYF,TGTGCCAGCACCACCCCCTGGACCAGCGGGGAGACCCAGTACTTC,.,TRBV7-8,15,.,TRBJ2-5
CSASPGNYGYTF,TGCAGTGCTAGCCCAGGGAACTATGGCTACACCTTC,many,TRBV20-1,12,.,TRBJ1-2
CSAADSNQPQHF,TGCAGTGCTGCGGACAGCAATCAGCCCCAGCATTTT,.,TRBV20-1,12,.,TRBJ1-5
CSARIGGEIEAFF,TGCAGTGCTAGAATAGGGGGCGAGATTGAAGCTTTCTTT,many,TRBV20-1,13,TRBD1,TRBJ1-1
CASSLVVYEETQYF,TGTGCCAGCAGCTTAGTTGTTTACGAAGAGACCCAGTACTTC,many,TRBV7-2,14,.,TRBJ2-5
CSARWRGLASYEQYF,TGCAGTGCTAGATGGCGGGGACTAGCGAGCTACGAGCAGTACTTC,.,TRBV20-1,15,TRBD2,TRBJ2-7
CASSQVTRGGGTGFEQYF,TGCGCCAGCAGCCAAGTCACCCGAGGGGGCGGGACAGGGTTCGAGCAGTACTTC,few,TRBV4-1,18,TRBD1,TRBJ2-7
CSARRGRNSPLHF,TGCAGCGCCAGACGGGGGAGGAACTCACCCCTCCACTTT,many,TRBV29-1,13,.,TRBJ1-6
CSARQGGAGGTGELFF,TGCAGTGCACGACAGGGCGGGGCGGGAGGGACCGGGGAGCTGTTTTTT,.,TRBV20-1,16,TRBD2,TRBJ2-2
CASPPPPFYEQYF,TGTGCCAGTCCCCCGCCGCCATTCTACGAGCAGTACTTC,many,TRBV19,13,.,TRBJ2-7
CASSLAGGGTRQETQYF,TGTGCCAGCAGCTTAGCGGGCGGGGGGACCCGCCAAGAGACCCAGTACTTC,few,TRBV6-5,17,TRBD2,TRBJ2-5
CASSQSKNQETQYF,TGTGCCAGCAGTCAGAGTAAAAACCAAGAGACCCAGTACTTC,few,TRBV12-3/TRBV12-4,14,.,TRBJ2-5
CSVGLRLAADNEQFF,TGCAGCGTTGGACTACGACTAGCGGCGGACAATGAGCAGTTCTTC,.,TRBV29-1,15,TRBD2,TRBJ2-1